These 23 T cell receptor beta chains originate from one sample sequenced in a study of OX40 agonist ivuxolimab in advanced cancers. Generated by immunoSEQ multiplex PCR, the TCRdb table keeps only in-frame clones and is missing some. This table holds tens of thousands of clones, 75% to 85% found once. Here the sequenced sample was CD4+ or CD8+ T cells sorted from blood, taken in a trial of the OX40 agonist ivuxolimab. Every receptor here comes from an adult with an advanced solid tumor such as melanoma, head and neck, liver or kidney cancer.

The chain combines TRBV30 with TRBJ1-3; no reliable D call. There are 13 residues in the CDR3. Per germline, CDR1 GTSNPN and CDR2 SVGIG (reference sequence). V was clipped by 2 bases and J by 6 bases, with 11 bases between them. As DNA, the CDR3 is TGTGCCTGGAGTCCATACGACCCAAACACCATATATTTT. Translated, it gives CAWSPYDPNTIYF.

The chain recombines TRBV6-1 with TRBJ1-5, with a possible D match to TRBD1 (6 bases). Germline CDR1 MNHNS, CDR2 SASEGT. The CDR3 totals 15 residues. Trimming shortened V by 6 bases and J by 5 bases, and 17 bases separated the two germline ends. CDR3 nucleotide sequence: TGTGCCAGCAGCACTCCCGGGGGCGGGTATCAGCCCCAGCATTTT. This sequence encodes CASSTPGGGYQPQHF.

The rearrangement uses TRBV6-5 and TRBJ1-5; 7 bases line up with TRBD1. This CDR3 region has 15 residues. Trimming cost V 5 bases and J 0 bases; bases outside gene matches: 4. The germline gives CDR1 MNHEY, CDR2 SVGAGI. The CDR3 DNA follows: TGTGCCAGCAGTAAGACAGGGAGTAGCAATCAGCCCCAGCATTTT. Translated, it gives CASSKTGSSNQPQHF.

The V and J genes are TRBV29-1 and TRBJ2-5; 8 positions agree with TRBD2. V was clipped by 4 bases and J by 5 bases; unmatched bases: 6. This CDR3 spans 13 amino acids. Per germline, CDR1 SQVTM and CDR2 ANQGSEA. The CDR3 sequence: CSVVAGGHETQYF. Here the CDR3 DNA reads TGCAGCGTTGTTGCGGGGGGACATGAGACCCAGTACTTC.

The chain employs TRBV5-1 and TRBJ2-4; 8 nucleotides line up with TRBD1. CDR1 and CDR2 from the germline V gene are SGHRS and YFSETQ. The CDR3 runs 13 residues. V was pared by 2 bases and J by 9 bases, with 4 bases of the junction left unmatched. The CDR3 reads CASSLGQGSIQYF. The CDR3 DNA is TGCGCCAGCAGCTTAGGACAGGGAAGCATTCAGTACTTC. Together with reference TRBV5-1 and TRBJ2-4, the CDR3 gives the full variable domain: KAGVTQTPRYLIKTRGQQVTLSCSPISGHRSVSWYQQTPGQGLQFLFEYFSETQRNKGNFPGRFSGRQFSNSRSEMNVSTLELGDSALYLCASSLGQGSIQYFGAGTRLSVL.

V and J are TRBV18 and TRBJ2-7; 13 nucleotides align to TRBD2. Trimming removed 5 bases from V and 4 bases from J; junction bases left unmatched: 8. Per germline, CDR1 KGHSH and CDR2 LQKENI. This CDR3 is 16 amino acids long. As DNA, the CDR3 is TGTGCCAGCTCAACCCCCGGGACTAGCGGGATATACGAGCAGTACTTC. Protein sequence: CASSTPGTSGIYEQYF.

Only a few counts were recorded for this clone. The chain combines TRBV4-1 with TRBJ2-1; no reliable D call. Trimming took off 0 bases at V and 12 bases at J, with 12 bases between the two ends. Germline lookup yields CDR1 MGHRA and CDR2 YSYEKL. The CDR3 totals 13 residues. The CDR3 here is CASSQEEPGGQFF. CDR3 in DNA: TGCGCCAGCAGCCAAGAGGAGCCAGGCGGGCAGTTCTTC.

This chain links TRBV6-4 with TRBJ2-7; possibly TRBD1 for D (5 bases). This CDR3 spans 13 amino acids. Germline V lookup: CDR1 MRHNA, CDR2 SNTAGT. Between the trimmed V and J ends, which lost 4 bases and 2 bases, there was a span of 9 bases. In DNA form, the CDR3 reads TGTGCCAGCAGTGGGGCAGGGACCTACGAGCAGTACTTC. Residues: CASSGAGTYEQYF.

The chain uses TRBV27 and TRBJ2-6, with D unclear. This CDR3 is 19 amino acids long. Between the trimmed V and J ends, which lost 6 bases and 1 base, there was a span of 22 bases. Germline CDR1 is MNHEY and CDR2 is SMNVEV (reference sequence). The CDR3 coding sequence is TGTGCCAGCAGCCTCTTCCCTGGTACAGTCGGATCTGGGGCCAACGTCCTGACTTTC. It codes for CASSLFPGTVGSGANVLTF.

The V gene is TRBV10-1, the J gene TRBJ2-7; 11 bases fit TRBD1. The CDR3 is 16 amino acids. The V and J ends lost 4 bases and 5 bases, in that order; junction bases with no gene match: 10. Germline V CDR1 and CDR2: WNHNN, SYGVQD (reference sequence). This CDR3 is CASSGELGQGAHEQYF. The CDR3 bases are TGCGCCAGCAGTGGAGAACTTGGACAGGGGGCTCACGAGCAGTACTTC.

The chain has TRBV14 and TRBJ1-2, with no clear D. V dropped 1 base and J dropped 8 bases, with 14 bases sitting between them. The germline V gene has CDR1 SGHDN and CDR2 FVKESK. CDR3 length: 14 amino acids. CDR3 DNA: TGTGCCAGCAGCCAAGTTTGGGGAGTAGGAGGCTACACCTTC. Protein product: CASSQVWGVGGYTF.

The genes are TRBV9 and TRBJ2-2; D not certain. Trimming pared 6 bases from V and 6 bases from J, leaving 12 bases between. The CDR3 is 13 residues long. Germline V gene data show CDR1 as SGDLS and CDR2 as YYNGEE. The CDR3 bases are TGTGCCAGCACGTTTTCTACGGCCGGGGAGCTGTTTTTT. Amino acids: CASTFSTAGELFF.

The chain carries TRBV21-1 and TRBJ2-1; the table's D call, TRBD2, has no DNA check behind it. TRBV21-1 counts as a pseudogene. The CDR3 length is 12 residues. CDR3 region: CASSNSGGEQFF. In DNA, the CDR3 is TGTGCCAGCAGCAATTCGGGCGGGGAGCAGTTCTTC.

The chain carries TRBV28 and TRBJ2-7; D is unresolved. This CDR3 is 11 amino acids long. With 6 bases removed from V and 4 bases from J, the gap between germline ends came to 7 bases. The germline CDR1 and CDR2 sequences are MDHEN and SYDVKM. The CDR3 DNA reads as TGTGCCAGCAGAACGTGGTACGAGCAGTACTTC. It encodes CASRTWYEQYF.

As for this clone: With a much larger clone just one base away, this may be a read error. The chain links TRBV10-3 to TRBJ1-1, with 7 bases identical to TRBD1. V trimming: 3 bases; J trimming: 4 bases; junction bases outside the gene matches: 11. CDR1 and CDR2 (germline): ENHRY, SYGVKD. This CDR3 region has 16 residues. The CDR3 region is CAISEGTDLMSTEAFF. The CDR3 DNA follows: TGTGCCATCAGTGAAGGGACAGACCTCATGAGCACTGAAGCTTTCTTT.

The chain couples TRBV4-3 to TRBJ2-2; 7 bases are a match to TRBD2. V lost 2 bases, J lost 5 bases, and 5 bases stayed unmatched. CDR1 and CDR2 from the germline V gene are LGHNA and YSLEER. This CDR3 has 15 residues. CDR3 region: CASSQPGGVTGELFF. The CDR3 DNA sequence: TGCGCCAGCAGCCAACCGGGGGGAGTGACCGGGGAGCTGTTTTTT.

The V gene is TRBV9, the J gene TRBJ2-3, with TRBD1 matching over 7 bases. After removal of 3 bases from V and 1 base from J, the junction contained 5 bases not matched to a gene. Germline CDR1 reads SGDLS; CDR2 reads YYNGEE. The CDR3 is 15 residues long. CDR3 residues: CASSDDRAGTDTQYF. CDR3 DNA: TGTGCCAGCAGCGACGACAGGGCGGGCACAGATACGCAGTATTTT.

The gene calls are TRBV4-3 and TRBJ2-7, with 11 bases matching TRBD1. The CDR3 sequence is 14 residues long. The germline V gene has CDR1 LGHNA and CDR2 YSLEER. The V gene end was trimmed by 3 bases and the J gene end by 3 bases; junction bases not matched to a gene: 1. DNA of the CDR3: TGCGCCAGCAGCCAGGGACAGGGGGTCTACGAGCAGTACTTC. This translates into CASSQGQGVYEQYF.

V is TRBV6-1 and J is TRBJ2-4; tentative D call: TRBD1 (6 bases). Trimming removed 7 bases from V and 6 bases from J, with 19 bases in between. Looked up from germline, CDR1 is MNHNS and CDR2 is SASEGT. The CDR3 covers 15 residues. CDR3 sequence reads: CASIVDGTFGNIQYF. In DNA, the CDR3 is TGTGCCAGCATAGTTGACGGGACATTCGGAAACATTCAGTACTTC.

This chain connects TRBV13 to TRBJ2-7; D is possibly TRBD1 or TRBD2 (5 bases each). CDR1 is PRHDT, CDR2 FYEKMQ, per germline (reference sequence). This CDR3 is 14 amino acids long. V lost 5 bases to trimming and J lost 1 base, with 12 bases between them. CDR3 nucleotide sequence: TGTGCCAGCAGCGCAAGGGGACGGTCCTACGAGCAGTACTTC. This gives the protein CASSARGRSYEQYF.

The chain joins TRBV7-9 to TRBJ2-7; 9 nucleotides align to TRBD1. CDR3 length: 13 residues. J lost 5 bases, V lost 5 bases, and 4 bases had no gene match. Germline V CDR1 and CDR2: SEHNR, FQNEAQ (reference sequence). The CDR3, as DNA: TGTGCCAGCAGCATCGGGACAGGGAACGAGCAGTACTTC. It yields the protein CASSIGTGNEQYF.

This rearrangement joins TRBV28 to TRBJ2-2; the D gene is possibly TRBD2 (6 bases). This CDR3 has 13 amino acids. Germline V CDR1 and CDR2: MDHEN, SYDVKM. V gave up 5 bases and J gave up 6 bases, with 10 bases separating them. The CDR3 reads CASSRGGPGELFF. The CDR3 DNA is TGTGCCAGCAGTCGGGGAGGACCCGGGGAGCTGTTTTTT.

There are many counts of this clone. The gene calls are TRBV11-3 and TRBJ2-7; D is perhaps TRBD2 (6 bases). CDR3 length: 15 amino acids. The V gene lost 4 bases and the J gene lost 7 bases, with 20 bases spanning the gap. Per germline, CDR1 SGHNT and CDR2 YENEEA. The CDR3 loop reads CASSYQIPGGVEQYF. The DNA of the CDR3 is TGTGCCAGCAGCTACCAAATCCCAGGAGGGGTAGAGCAGTACTTC.